This T cell receptor (beta chain) was captured in a study of Graves' ophthalmopathy and Graves' hyperthyroidism. The authors amplified TCR beta CDR3 regions, and they did so from RNA transcripts for repertoire sequencing. HTBI-primed first-round RT-PCR preceded second-round multiplex PCR. TCRdb used MiXCR to reprocess the multiplex PCR reads, holding one entry per CDR3 protein. The repertoire holds some 1.1 million distinct CDR3 sequences, with roughly 35% as singletons. The hyperthyroidism patients, aged 18 to 65, had been newly diagnosed, with under 2 months' duration. Additional autoimmune diseases, uncontrolled infections, pregnancy or lactation disqualified patients. Orbital computed tomography and thyroid ultrasound, along with TRAb, serum thyroxine and clinical symptoms, underpinned diagnosis. Whole-study findings and limits: The model's prediction of ophthalmopathy progression had about 70% sensitivity and 72% to 85% specificity.

V lost 11 bases and J lost 5; bases outside the gene matches: 15. This CDR3 is 14 amino acids long. Germline V gene lookup returns CDR1 LNHDA and CDR2 SQIVND (reference sequence). There are a few counts of this clonotype. Its antigen is not known. The gene calls are TRBV19 and TRBJ2-7; 7 bases line up with TRBD2. Sequencing used peripheral blood or thyroid tissue (not recorded which). The sequence came from an adult man with Graves' hyperthyroidism. The CDR3 here is CASALAVSSNEQYF. The CDR3 bases are TGTGCCTCAGCTCTAGCGGTATCCTCGAACGAGCAGTACTTC.